The source of this T cell receptor beta chain is a study of CD8 T cells in ankylosing spondylitis. General study findings and limits: Before this, some motif variants had been reported in reactive arthritis synovial fluid and blood. Matched synovial fluid from ankylosing spondylitis patients was reported to be enriched for disease-linked clones. Within ankylosing spondylitis blood, a TCR beta motif made up of seven to nine highly homologous variants appeared to be characteristic.

This clonotype was seen at least ten times. The antigen is not known. The germline V gene encodes CDR1 SGDLS and CDR2 YYNGEE. This CDR3 has 14 amino acids. Losses at the gene ends were 3 bases for V and 5 bases for J; bases not matched to a gene: 6. Quantitative 5'-RACE with molecular barcodes was used to make the TCR beta libraries. TCRdb fed the 5' RACE reads into MiXCR, producing one record per CDR3 protein. Of thousands of distinct CDR3 sequences in the sample, approximately 2.1% are singletons; the top ten hold about 54%. The V gene is TRBV9, the J gene TRBJ2-5, with 8 nucleotides matching TRBD1. This clonotype was obtained from a male donor with ankylosing spondylitis or in good health (not recorded which). Sequencing used blood, either unsorted or a sorted T cell fraction (not recorded which). This CDR3 is CASSAQGALETQYF. The CDR3 bases are TGTGCCAGCAGCGCCCAGGGGGCGCTTGAGACCCAGTACTTC.